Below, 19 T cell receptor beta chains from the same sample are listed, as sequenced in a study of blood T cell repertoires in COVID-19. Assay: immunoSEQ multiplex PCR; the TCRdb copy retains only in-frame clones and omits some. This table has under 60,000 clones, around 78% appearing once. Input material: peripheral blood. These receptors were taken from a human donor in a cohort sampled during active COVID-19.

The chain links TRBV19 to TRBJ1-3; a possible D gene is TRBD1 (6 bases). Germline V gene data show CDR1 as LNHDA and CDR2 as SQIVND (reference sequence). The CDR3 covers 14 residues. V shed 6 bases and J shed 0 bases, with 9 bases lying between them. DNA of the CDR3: TGTGCCAGTAGCTTGGGGGCCTCTGGAAACACCATATATTTT. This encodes CASSLGASGNTIYF.

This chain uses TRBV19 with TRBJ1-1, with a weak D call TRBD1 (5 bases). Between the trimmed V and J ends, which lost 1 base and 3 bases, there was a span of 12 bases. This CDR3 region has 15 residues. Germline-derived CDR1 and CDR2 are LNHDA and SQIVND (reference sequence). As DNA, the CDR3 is TGTGCCAGTAGTATAGTCCAGGGTGGGTACACTGAAGCTTTCTTT. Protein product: CASSIVQGGYTEAFF.

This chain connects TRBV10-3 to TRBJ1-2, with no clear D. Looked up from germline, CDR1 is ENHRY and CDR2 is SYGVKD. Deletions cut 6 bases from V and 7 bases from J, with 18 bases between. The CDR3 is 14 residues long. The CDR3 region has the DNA TGTGCCATCAGCCGGGAGCCCAAAGCGGGTGGCTACACCTTC. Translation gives CAISREPKAGGYTF.

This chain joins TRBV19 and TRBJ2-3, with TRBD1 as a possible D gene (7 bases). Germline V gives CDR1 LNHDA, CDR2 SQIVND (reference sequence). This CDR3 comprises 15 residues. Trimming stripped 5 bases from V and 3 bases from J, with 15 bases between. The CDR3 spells CASSAGQLRTDTQYF. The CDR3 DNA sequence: TGTGCCAGTAGTGCGGGACAGTTGCGGACAGATACGCAGTATTTT. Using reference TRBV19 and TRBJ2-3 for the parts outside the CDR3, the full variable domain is DGGITQSPKYLFRKEGQNVTLSCEQNLNHDAMYWYRQDPGQGLRLIYYSQIVNDFQKGDIAEGYSVSREKKESFPLTVTSAQKNPTAFYLCASSAGQLRTDTQYFGPGTRLTVL.

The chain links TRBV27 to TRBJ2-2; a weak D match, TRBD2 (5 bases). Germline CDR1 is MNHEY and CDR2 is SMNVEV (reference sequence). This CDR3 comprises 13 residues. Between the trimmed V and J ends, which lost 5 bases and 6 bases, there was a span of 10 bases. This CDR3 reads CASSLASPGELFF. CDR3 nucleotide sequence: TGTGCCAGCAGTCTGGCTAGCCCCGGGGAGCTGTTTTTT.

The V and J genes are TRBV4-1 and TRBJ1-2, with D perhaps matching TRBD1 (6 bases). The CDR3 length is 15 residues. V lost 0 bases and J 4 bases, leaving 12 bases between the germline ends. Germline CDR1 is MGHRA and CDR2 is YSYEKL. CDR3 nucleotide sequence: TGCGCCAGCAGCCAAGATCGGGTGGGGGCCTATGGCTACACCTTC. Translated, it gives CASSQDRVGAYGYTF.

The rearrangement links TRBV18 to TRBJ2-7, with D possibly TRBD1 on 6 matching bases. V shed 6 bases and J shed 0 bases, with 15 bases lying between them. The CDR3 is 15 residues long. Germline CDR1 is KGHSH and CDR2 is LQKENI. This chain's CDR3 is CASSSRGTISYEQYF. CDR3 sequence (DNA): TGTGCCAGCTCCTCCAGGGGAACTATCTCCTACGAGCAGTACTTC.

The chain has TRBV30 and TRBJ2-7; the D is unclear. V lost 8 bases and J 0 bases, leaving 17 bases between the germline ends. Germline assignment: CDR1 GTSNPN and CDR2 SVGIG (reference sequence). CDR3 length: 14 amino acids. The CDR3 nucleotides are TGTGCCCGCTCGAGTCTTCTCTCCTCCTACGAGCAGTACTTC. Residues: CARSSLLSSYEQYF.

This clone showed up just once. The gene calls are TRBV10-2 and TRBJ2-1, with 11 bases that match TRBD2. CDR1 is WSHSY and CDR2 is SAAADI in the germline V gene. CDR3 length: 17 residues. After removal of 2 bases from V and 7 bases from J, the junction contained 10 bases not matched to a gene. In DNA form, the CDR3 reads TGCGCCAGCAGTGAGCACCTAGCGGGGGGTAGAGAAAATGAGCAGTTCTTC. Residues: CASSEHLAGGRENEQFF.

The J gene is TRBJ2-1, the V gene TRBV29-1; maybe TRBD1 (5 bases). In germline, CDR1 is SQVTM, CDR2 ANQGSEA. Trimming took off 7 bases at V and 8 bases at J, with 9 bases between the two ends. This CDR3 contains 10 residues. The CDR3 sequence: CSARQYEQFF. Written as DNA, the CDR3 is TGCAGCGCCCGACAGTATGAGCAGTTCTTC.

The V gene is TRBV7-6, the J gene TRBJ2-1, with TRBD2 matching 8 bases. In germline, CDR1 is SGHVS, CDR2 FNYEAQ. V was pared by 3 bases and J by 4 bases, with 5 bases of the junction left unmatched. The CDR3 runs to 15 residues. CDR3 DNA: TGTGCCAGCAGCTTGGGCGGGGGGCCGTACAATGAGCAGTTCTTC. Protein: CASSLGGGPYNEQFF.

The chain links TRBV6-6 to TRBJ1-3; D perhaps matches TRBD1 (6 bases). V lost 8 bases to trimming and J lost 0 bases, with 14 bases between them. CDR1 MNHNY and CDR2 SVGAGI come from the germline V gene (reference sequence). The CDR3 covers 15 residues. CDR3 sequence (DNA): TGTGCCAGCCAGGGGCCGTGGGACTCTGGAAACACCATATATTTT. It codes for CASQGPWDSGNTIYF.

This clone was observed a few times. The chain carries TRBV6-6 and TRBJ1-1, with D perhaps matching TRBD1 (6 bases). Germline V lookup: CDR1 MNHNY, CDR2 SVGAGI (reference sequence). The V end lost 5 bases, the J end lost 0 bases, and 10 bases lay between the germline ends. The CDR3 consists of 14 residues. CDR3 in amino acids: CASSDRTVNTEAFF. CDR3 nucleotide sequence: TGTGCCAGCAGTGATAGGACAGTGAACACTGAAGCTTTCTTT.

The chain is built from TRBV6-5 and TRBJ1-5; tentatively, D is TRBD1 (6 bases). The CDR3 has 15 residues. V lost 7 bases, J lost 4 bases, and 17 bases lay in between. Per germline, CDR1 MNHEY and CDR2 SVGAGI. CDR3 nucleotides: TGTGCCAGCAATCCACAGGGTTCGGGAAATCAGCCCCAGCATTTT. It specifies CASNPQGSGNQPQHF.

CDR3 in DNA: TGTGCCAGCAGCCAGTACCGGGGGGATCAGCCCCAGCATTTT. Translated: CASSQYRGDQPQHF. The V and J genes are TRBV3-1 (or the pseudogene TRBV3-2) and TRBJ1-5, with D possibly being TRBD1 (5 bases). This CDR3 spans 14 amino acids. V was trimmed by 3 bases and J by 5 bases, leaving 11 bases between them. CDR1 is LGHDT, CDR2 YNNKEL, per germline (reference sequence).

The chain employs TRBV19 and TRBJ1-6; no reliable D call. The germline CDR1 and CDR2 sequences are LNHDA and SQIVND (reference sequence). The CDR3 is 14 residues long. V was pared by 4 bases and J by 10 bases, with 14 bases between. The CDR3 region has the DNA TGTGCCAGTAGTAGCGGGAATGAGTGGTCACCCCTCCACTTT. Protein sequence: CASSSGNEWSPLHF.

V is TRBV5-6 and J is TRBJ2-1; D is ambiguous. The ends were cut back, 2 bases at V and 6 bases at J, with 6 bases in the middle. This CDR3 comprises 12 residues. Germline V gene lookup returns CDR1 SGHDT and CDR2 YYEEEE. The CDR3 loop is CASSFPLNEQFF. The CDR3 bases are TGTGCCAGCAGCTTCCCCCTCAATGAGCAGTTCTTC. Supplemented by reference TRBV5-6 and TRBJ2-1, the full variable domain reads DAGVTQSPTHLIKTRGQQVTLRCSPKSGHDTVSWYQQALGQGPQFIFQYYEEEERQRGNFPDRFSGHQFPNYSSELNVNALLLGDSALYLCASSFPLNEQFFGPGTRLTVL.

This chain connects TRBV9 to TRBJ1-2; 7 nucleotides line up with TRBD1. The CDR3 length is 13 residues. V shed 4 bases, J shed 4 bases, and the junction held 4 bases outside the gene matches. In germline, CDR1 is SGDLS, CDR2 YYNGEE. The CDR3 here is CASSTGQSYGYTF. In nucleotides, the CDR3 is TGTGCCAGCAGCACGGGACAGTCCTATGGCTACACCTTC.

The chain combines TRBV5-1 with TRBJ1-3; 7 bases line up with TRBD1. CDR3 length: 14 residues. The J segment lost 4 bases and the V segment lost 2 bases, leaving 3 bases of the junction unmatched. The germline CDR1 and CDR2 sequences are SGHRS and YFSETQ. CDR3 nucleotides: TGCGCCAGCAGCTTTGGACAGGACGGAAACACCATATATTTT. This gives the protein CASSFGQDGNTIYF.